This entry features one TCR beta chain sequence. Random hexamers were used to reverse transcribe 0.5 to 1 ug of RNA. One entry per CDR3 protein, called by TCRdb with MiXCR from the immunoSEQ multiplex PCR reads. Of over 150,000 distinct CDR3 sequences detected, 95% to 96% appear once; the ten largest clones hold around 0.12%. The data are from a study of CD8 T cells in Susac syndrome. Study context: Patients with Susac syndrome were therapy-naive, treated with corticosteroids, or treated with intravenous immunoglobulin alone when blood was collected.

Sequencing targeted TCR beta in T cells from blood (CD8+ and CD4+). The patients with Susac syndrome satisfied recently defined diagnostic criteria for either definite or probable disease. Specimen: CD4+ T cells from PBMCs. The sequence derives from a human donor with Susac syndrome.

CDR3 protein: CATTWGRGQPQHF. DNA of the CDR3: TGTGCCACCACGTGGGGTCGGGGGCAGCCCCAGCATTTT. The rearrangement joins TRBV12-3 or TRBV12-4 to TRBJ1-5; TRBD1 might be the D (5 bases). V dropped 10 bases and J dropped 7 bases, with 17 bases sitting between them. The CDR3 length is 13 residues.